This passage covers 13 T cell receptor beta chains from one sample sequenced in a study of identifying expanded T cells in peripheral blood. Sequenced by immunoSEQ multiplex PCR; TCRdb stores in-frame clones only, minus some. This sample has about 85,000 clones; around 91% occur once, and the top ten carry around 2.8%. The sequenced sample was blood. Receptor source: a person between 18 and 75 years old in good health.

V gene TRBV4-3 combines with J gene TRBJ1-1; D not certain. Germline V gene data show CDR1 as LGHNA and CDR2 as YSLEER. V dropped 0 bases and J dropped 1 base, with 12 bases sitting between them. This CDR3 region has 16 residues. The CDR3 protein is CASSQDLYWANTEAFF. In DNA, the CDR3 is TGCGCCAGCAGCCAAGATTTGTATTGGGCGAACACTGAAGCTTTCTTT.

The chain is built from TRBV15 and TRBJ2-7; TRBD2 might be the D (6 bases). V dropped 0 bases and J dropped 2 bases, with 11 bases sitting between them. This CDR3 region has 15 residues. Germline CDR1 is LNHNV and CDR2 is YYDKDF (reference sequence). The CDR3 sequence is CATSREAWEAYEQYF. CDR3 in DNA: TGTGCCACCAGCAGAGAGGCTTGGGAGGCCTACGAGCAGTACTTC.

V gene TRBV18 combines with J gene TRBJ2-2, with TRBD1 as a possible D gene (5 bases). V lost 3 bases to trimming and J lost 4 bases, with 12 bases between them. The CDR3 is 15 residues long. From germline, CDR1 is KGHSH and CDR2 LQKENI. This CDR3 is CASSPQFDSTGELFF. The CDR3 DNA is TGTGCCAGCTCACCGCAGTTCGACAGCACCGGGGAGCTGTTTTTT.

The chain combines TRBV6-5 with TRBJ1-2; D is undetermined. The V end lost 8 bases, the J end lost 4 bases, and 11 bases lay between the germline ends. Germline values: CDR1 MNHEY, CDR2 SVGAGI. CDR3 length: 12 amino acids. CDR3 protein: CASSSRSYGYTF. CDR3 coding DNA: TGTGCCAGCTCGAGCAGATCCTATGGCTACACCTTC.

The genes are TRBV7-2 and TRBJ2-3; D gene unclear. V lost 5 bases, J lost 3 bases, and 3 bases lay in between. The CDR3 is 11 amino acids. Germline CDR1 SGHTA, CDR2 FQGNSA. The CDR3 protein is CASSSTDTQYF. The CDR3 DNA is TGTGCCAGCAGCAGTACAGATACGCAGTATTTT.

Turning to this clone: One junction end does not reproduce the germline sequence, and a read error may be involved. The chain joins TRBV5-1 to TRBJ1-1, with D uncertain. Germline-derived CDR1 and CDR2 are SGHRS and YFSETQ. The CDR3 runs to 14 residues. The CDR3 DNA follows: TGCGCCAGCAGCCCGTCGATGTCCGGCACTGAAACTTTCTTT. It is translated as CASSPSMSGTETFF.

V gene TRBV7-2 combines with J gene TRBJ2-3, with TRBD2 matching 7 bases. The J segment lost 8 bases and the V segment lost 2 bases, leaving 10 bases of the junction unmatched. Germline CDR1 and CDR2: SGHTA and FQGNSA. CDR3 length: 15 residues. CDR3 sequence (DNA): TGTGCCAGCAGCTTAACGGCGGGAGTCTCGGCTACGCAGTATTTT. Protein: CASSLTAGVSATQYF. Based on the CDR3 plus reference TRBV7-2 and TRBJ2-3, the full variable domain is GAGVSQSPSNKVTEKGKDVELRCDPISGHTALYWYRQSLGQGLEFLIYFQGNSAPDKSGLPSDRFSAERTGGSVSTLTIQRTQQEDSAVYLCASSLTAGVSATQYFGPGTRLTVL.

The chain carries TRBV5-6 and TRBJ1-3; TRBD1 agrees at 8 bases. This CDR3 is built from 16 residues. The J segment lost 4 bases and the V segment lost 3 bases, leaving 9 bases of the junction unmatched. CDR1 and CDR2 (germline): SGHDT, YYEEEE. This CDR3 reads CASSSPGTGGGNTIYF. The CDR3 bases are TGTGCCAGCAGCTCGCCGGGGACAGGTGGAGGAAACACCATATATTTT.

The chain couples TRBV2 to TRBJ2-5; D unresolved. Trimming took off 6 bases at V and 5 bases at J, with 7 bases between the two ends. The CDR3 is 11 amino acids. Germline V CDR1 and CDR2: SNHLY, FYNNEI. The CDR3 here is CASRPEETQYF. The CDR3 nucleotides read TGTGCCAGCAGGCCCGAGGAGACCCAGTACTTC.

The chain uses TRBV7-9 and TRBJ2-7; 7 bases are shared with TRBD1. The ends lost 2 bases at V and 3 bases at J; junction bases unmatched: 4. This CDR3 contains 14 residues. Germline-derived CDR1 and CDR2 are SEHNR and FQNEAQ (reference sequence). The CDR3 here is CASSLFSGGYEQYF. The DNA for the CDR3 is TGTGCCAGCAGCTTATTTTCAGGGGGCTACGAGCAGTACTTC.

The chain is built from TRBV9 and TRBJ2-3, with D tentatively TRBD1 (6 bases). The CDR3 extends over 14 amino acids. The V end lost 2 bases, the J end lost 6 bases, and 13 bases lay between the germline ends. Germline loops: CDR1 SGDLS, CDR2 YYNGEE. The DNA for the CDR3 is TGTGCCAGCAGCGTGAGAGGACAGTTGGATACGCAGTATTTT. Translated: CASSVRGQLDTQYF.

The rearrangement links TRBV27 to TRBJ1-2, with D maybe TRBD1 (5 bases). The CDR3 has 13 amino acids. The V and J ends lost 5 bases and 4 bases respectively, with 11 bases between them. Germline CDR1 MNHEY, CDR2 SMNVEV (reference sequence). The CDR3 spells CASSKGLRYGYTF. CDR3 nucleotide sequence: TGTGCCAGCAGTAAGGGACTTCGCTATGGCTACACCTTC.

The V and J genes are TRBV5-1 and TRBJ1-2; D is perhaps TRBD1 (6 bases). The V end lost 2 bases, the J end lost 6 bases, and 17 bases lay between the germline ends. The V gene's germline CDR1 is SGHRS and CDR2 YFSETQ. The CDR3 covers 15 residues. The CDR3 loop reads CASSFNRVQEDGYTF. DNA of the CDR3: TGCGCCAGCAGCTTTAACAGGGTTCAGGAGGATGGCTACACCTTC.